This T cell receptor beta chain was captured by sequencing in a study of cytotoxic CD8 clonotypes in ibrutinib-treated CLL. Study-wide background: Within the patient group, some 11 were relapsed/refractory and some 16 treatment-naive, and some 17 were IGHV unmutated.

Only in-frame clones appear in the TCRdb table, and some are missing; sequencing was by immunoSEQ multiplex PCR. The data hold around 160,000 clones, with 70% to 90% observed a single time. Points on this clone: Its antigen is still unknown.

The study, taken as a whole, reports: Sampling of sustained-remission and progressing patients occurred at differing times.

CDR3 length: 16 amino acids. CDR1 and CDR2 (germline): SGHKS, YYEKEE (reference sequence). J gave up 1 base and V 4 bases, and 3 bases lay outside the gene matches. The clonotype originates from a human donor with chronic lymphocytic leukemia. Source: PBMCs, taken at disease progression, from a patient treated with ibrutinib. The chain couples TRBV5-5 to TRBJ2-5; TRBD2 matches at 14 bases. The CDR3 bases are TGTGCCAGCAGCCGGACTAGCGGGAGGATCCAAGAGACCCAGTACTTC. This sequence encodes CASSRTSGRIQETQYF.